The table lists the clone carrying this T cell receptor (beta chain) with a few counts. Its antigen is not known. The germline gives CDR1 GTSNPN, CDR2 SVGIG (reference sequence). V gave up 1 base and J gave up 3 bases; unmatched junction bases: 1. The CDR3 spans 13 residues. Libraries were prepared by immunoSEQ multiplex PCR; TCRdb keeps only in-frame clonotypes and omits some of them. Here the sample spans some 30,000 clones, approximately 80% being singletons. The data are from a study of T cells in narcolepsy. Study summary: Patients with NT1 or NT2 and healthy control donors were enrolled.

Study results and limitations: HCRT-specific and TRIB2-specific autoreactive clonotypes appeared among same-patient CSF and blood CD4+ clonotypes. Autoreactive clone sequences were missing from some blood memory CD4+ repertoires. Autoreactive clonotypes reportedly recurred in blood of same and different patients, not controls.

V gene TRBV30 combines with J gene TRBJ2-3; TRBD2 agrees at 7 bases. The sequence came from a human donor with narcolepsy. Sequenced sample: CD45RA- memory CD4+ T cells from PBMCs. CDR3 residues: CAWSGGGTDTQYF. The CDR3 nucleotides are TGTGCCTGGAGTGGGGGGGGGACAGATACGCAGTATTTT.